The 5 T cell receptor beta chains reported below all come from one sample, sequenced in a study of blood T cell repertoires in COVID-19. Assay: immunoSEQ multiplex PCR; the TCRdb copy retains only in-frame clones and omits some. The repertoire consists of about 250,000 clones, with around nine tenths occurring once and the leading ten covering around 1.5%. What was sequenced was peripheral blood. The receptors were gathered from an elderly man with acute or convalescent COVID-19.

This chain connects TRBV5-1 to TRBJ1-2; TRBD1 matches at 9 bases. Per the germline V gene, CDR1 is SGHRS and CDR2 is YFSETQ. V was clipped by 4 bases and J by 7 bases; unmatched bases: 8. The CDR3 totals 14 residues. This chain's CDR3 is CASSKGQGTPGYTF. In DNA form, the CDR3 reads TGCGCCAGCAGCAAGGGACAGGGCACTCCTGGCTACACCTTC.

This chain uses TRBV4-3 with TRBJ1-6; a possible D gene is TRBD1 (5 bases). The CDR3 runs to 13 residues. Trimming took off 1 base at V and 7 bases at J, with 5 bases between the two ends. CDR1 and CDR2 (germline): LGHNA, YSLEER. The CDR3 nucleotides read TGCGCCAGCAGCCAAGGACAGAATTCACCCCTCCACTTT. Protein sequence: CASSQGQNSPLHF.

This rearrangement joins TRBV28 to TRBJ2-1, with D maybe TRBD2 (6 bases). Germline lookup yields CDR1 MDHEN and CDR2 SYDVKM. The CDR3 has 15 amino acids. Trimming cost V 6 bases and J 0 bases, with 12 bases left between them. CDR3 nucleotide sequence: TGTGCCAGCAGACATACCGGGAGCTCCTACAATGAGCAGTTCTTC. It yields the protein CASRHTGSSYNEQFF. The whole variable domain, filled in from reference TRBV28 and TRBJ2-1, reads DVKVTQSSRYLVKRTGEKVFLECVQDMDHENMFWYRQDPGLGLRLIYFSYDVKMKEKGDIPEGYSVSREKKERFSLILESASTNQTSMYLCASRHTGSSYNEQFFGPGTRLTVL.

The V and J genes are TRBV19 and TRBJ1-5; tentative D call: TRBD1 (5 bases). Germline values: CDR1 LNHDA, CDR2 SQIVND (reference sequence). The CDR3 is made up of 17 amino acids. Trimming took off 4 bases at V and 4 bases at J, with 20 bases between the two ends. DNA of the CDR3: TGTGCCAGTAGTACCCTTAGGGGTCGGAGGGAGAATCAGCCCCAGCATTTT. Amino acids: CASSTLRGRRENQPQHF.

V is TRBV5-1 and J is TRBJ2-3; TRBD2 matches at 8 bases. From germline, CDR1 is SGHRS and CDR2 YFSETQ. This CDR3 is built from 15 residues. After removal of 4 bases from V and 0 bases from J, the junction contained 4 bases not matched to a gene. CDR3 in amino acids: CASSPGLVSTDTQYF. CDR3 nucleotide sequence: TGCGCCAGCAGCCCGGGACTAGTGAGCACAGATACGCAGTATTTT.